Detailed here is one T cell receptor (beta chain). These data originate in a study of technical replicates of blood from four donors. Clones were read by immunoSEQ multiplex PCR, and TCRdb kept only the in-frame ones, dropping some. The sample records roughly 57,000 clones, nearly 95% being singletons. This clonotype originated in a human donor in good health. Some clones in this sample may be carry-over from other donors' samples. The specimen was PBMCs.

The CDR3 sequence is CASSLVGTPEDEQYF. CDR3 DNA: TGCGCCAGCAGCTTGGTTGGGACTCCCGAGGACGAGCAGTACTTC. V is TRBV5-1 and J is TRBJ2-7; tentatively, D is TRBD2 (6 bases). Trimming shortened V by 0 bases and J by 5 bases, and 15 bases separated the two germline ends. The CDR3 consists of 15 residues. Germline-derived CDR1 and CDR2 are SGHRS and YFSETQ.